The next 9 T cell receptor beta chains were all read from a single sample in a study of radiotherapy plus CTLA-4 blockade in lung cancer. Data came from immunoSEQ multiplex PCR; TCRdb stores just in-frame clones and leaves some out. The sample includes about 80,000 clones, 78% of them seen just once. The sequencing here drew on peripheral blood, taken from a patient treated with radiotherapy plus ipilimumab. The receptors originated from a human donor with non-small cell lung cancer whose response to radiotherapy plus ipilimumab could not be evaluated. Some clones in this sample may be carry-over from other donors' samples.

The chain has TRBV7-9 and TRBJ2-5; D might be TRBD1 (5 bases). CDR1 SEHNR and CDR2 FQNEAQ come from the germline V gene (reference sequence). V lost 1 base to trimming and J lost 2 bases, with 8 bases between them. The CDR3 has 14 amino acids. The CDR3 here is CASSLDSGQETQYF. CDR3 nucleotides: TGTGCCAGCAGCTTAGACTCAGGGCAAGAGACCCAGTACTTC.

The chain recombines TRBV28 with TRBJ2-7; 8 bases align to TRBD2. CDR3 size: 15 residues. Germline assignment: CDR1 MDHEN and CDR2 SYDVKM. After removal of 7 bases from V and 4 bases from J, the junction contained 12 bases not matched to a gene. CDR3: CASTTTRGGPYEQYF. DNA of the CDR3: TGTGCCAGCACCACGACCCGGGGGGGCCCTTACGAGCAGTACTTC.

This chain links TRBV9 with TRBJ2-7; D is unclear. CDR1 and CDR2 from the germline V gene are SGDLS and YYNGEE. The CDR3 consists of 13 residues. The germline V and J ends were trimmed by 0 bases and 3 bases, with 7 bases remaining between them. This CDR3 reads CASSVGNSYEQYF. As DNA, the CDR3 is TGTGCCAGCAGCGTAGGGAACAGCTACGAGCAGTACTTC.

This clone was seen only a few times. The rearrangement uses TRBV19 and TRBJ2-1, with D possibly being TRBD2 (5 bases). Germline lookup yields CDR1 LNHDA and CDR2 SQIVND (reference sequence). The CDR3 spans 15 residues. V lost 1 base, J lost 9 bases, and 16 bases lay in between. The CDR3, as DNA: TGTGCCAGTAGTATAGTCGGCACGGGGAGTATTGAGCAGTTCTTC. It encodes CASSIVGTGSIEQFF.

This clone was found a few times. The rearrangement joins TRBV7-2 to TRBJ2-7; TRBD2 aligns across 7 bases. This CDR3 has 15 residues. Trimming cost V 0 bases and J 4 bases; bases outside gene matches: 6. The germline V gene has CDR1 SGHTA and CDR2 FQGNSA. CDR3 residues: CASSLAGGYQYEQYF. The CDR3 DNA reads TGTGCCAGCAGCTTAGCGGGGGGGTATCAGTACGAGCAGTACTTC.

V is TRBV5-6 and J is TRBJ1-2; TRBD1 matches 8 bases. This CDR3 is built from 14 residues. Per the germline V gene, CDR1 is SGHDT and CDR2 is YYEEEE. Trimming at V came to 4 bases and at J to 8 bases, leaving 10 bases not matched to a gene. The DNA of the CDR3 is TGTGCCAGCAGCCCCGACAGGGGCCAATTAGGCTACACCTTC. Amino acids: CASSPDRGQLGYTF.

This clone was counted only a few times. The chain employs TRBV4-2 and TRBJ2-5, with D possibly being TRBD2 (5 bases). Trimming took 1 base from V and 2 from J, leaving 8 bases between them. The CDR3 extends over 14 amino acids. CDR1 is LGHNA, CDR2 YNFKEQ, per germline. The chain's CDR3 is CASSQGGGQETQYF. CDR3 in DNA: TGTGCCAGCAGCCAAGGTGGAGGTCAAGAGACCCAGTACTTC.

The chain employs TRBV11-2 and TRBJ2-5, with D possibly matching TRBD2 (6 bases). V was clipped by 5 bases and J by 11 bases, with 18 bases between them. The CDR3 has 13 residues. From germline, CDR1 is SGHAT and CDR2 FQNNGV. In nucleotides, the CDR3 is TGTGCCAGCAGCGGCGGGACCCTCTTGGGGCAGTACTTC. It translates to CASSGGTLLGQYF.

The V gene is TRBV19, the J gene TRBJ1-2; possibly TRBD1 for D (5 bases). CDR3 length: 14 amino acids. CDR1 and CDR2 from the germline V gene are LNHDA and SQIVND (reference sequence). Trimming took off 5 bases at V and 7 bases at J, with 17 bases between the two ends. The CDR3 sequence is CASSSRGFGAGYTF. The DNA of the CDR3 is TGTGCCAGTAGTTCCCGGGGGTTCGGGGCTGGCTACACCTTC.